The clone carrying this T cell receptor (beta chain) has only a few counts. No antigen is known for it. The record originates from a study of T-cell memory formation after mild COVID-19. The authors produced TCR alpha and TCR beta cDNA libraries with sample barcodes and UMIs by 5'RACE using constant-segment primers. Each CDR3 protein is one row after TCRdb ran MiXCR on the 5' RACE reads. The data contain 350,000 to 500,000 distinct CDR3 sequences, 20% to 30% of them seen just once; the ten biggest clones take up about an eighth. Germline V gives CDR1 MGHDK, CDR2 SYGVNS. Trimming took 5 bases from V and 1 from J, leaving 14 bases between them. This CDR3 comprises 15 residues. Study results and limitations: CD4/CD8 balance characterized clones contracting day 15 to 85, and CD4+ skew characterized later expanders.

The TCR comes from an adult woman who had mild COVID-19 (a few samples of this study predate the infection). Cell type and time point are not known. This rearrangement joins TRBV25-1 to TRBJ2-5; D ambiguous. The sample consisted of PBMCs or a T cell subset sorted from them (not recorded which). CDR3 in amino acids: CASSLYGLSQETQYF. For the CDR3, the DNA is TGTGCCAGCAGTCTCTACGGGTTATCCCAAGAGACCCAGTACTTC.